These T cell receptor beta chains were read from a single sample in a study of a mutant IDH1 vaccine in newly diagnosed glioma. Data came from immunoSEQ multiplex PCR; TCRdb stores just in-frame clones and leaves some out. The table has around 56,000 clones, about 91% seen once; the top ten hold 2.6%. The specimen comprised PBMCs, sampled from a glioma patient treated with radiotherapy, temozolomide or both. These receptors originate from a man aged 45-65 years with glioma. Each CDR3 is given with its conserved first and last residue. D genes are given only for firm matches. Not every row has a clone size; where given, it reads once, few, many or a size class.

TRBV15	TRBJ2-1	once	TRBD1	CATSRLTGGLNEQFF	TGTGCCACCAGCAGACTTACAGGGGGTCTGAATGAGCAGTTCTTC
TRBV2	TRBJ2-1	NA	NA	CASNGRGVRNEQFF	TGTGCCAGCAACGGGAGAGGGGTCCGGAATGAGCAGTTCTTC
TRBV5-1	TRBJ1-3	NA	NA	CASSLEGRGNTIYF	TGCGCCAGCAGCTTGGAGGGGAGGGGAAACACCATATATTTT
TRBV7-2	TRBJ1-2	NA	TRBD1	CASSLDRKVKGYTF	TGTGCCAGCAGCTTGGACAGGAAAGTGAAAGGCTACACCTTC
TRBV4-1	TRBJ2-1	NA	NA	CASSQLGGDNEQFF	TGCGCCAGCAGCCAGTTAGGGGGGGACAATGAGCAGTTCTTC
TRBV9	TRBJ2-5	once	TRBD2	CASSPRLTGGPGETQYF	TGTGCCAGCAGCCCCCGGTTGACGGGAGGGCCGGGGGAGACCCAGTACTTC
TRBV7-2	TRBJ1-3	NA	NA	CASSLWGGPSGNTIYF	TGTGCCAGCAGCTTATGGGGGGGACCCTCTGGAAACACCATATATTTT
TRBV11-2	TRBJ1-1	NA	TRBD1	CASSYRGPNTEAFF	TGTGCCAGCAGCTACAGGGGCCCGAACACTGAAGCTTTCTTT
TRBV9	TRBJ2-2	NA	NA	CASSAQGTGELFF	TGTGCCAGCAGCGCTCAGGGGACCGGGGAGCTGTTTTTT
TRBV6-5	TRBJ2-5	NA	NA	CASSRTGTQYF	TGTGCCAGCAGTAGGACCGGGACACAGTACTTC
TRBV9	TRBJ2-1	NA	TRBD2	CASSPGTSGVGNEQFF	TGTGCCAGCAGCCCCGGGACTAGCGGAGTTGGTAATGAGCAGTTCTTC
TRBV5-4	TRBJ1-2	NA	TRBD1	CASSPPDRGRGGYTF	TGTGCCAGCAGCCCCCCAGACAGGGGGCGCGGTGGCTACACCTTC
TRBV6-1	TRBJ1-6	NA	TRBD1	CASKTQGDNSPLHF	TGTGCCAGCAAAACACAGGGGGACAATTCACCCCTCCACTTT
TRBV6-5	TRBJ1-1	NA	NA	CATGMNTEAFF	TGTGCTACGGGCATGAACACTGAAGCTTTCTTT
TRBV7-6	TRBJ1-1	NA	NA	CASSMGRGRTEAFF	TGTGCCAGCAGCATGGGGCGGGGTCGGACTGAAGCTTTCTTT
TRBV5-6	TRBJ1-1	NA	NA	CASSLERGLNTEAFF	TGTGCCAGCAGCTTGGAACGGGGGCTGAACACTGAAGCTTTCTTT
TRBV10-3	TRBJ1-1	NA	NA	CAIRRASLNTEAFF	TGTGCCATCCGAAGGGCCAGCTTGAACACTGAAGCTTTCTTT
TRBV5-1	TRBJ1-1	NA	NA	CASSSWGQSTEAFF	TGCGCCAGCAGCTCGTGGGGACAAAGCACTGAAGCTTTCTTT
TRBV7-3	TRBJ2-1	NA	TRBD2	CASSSGLASDEQFF	TGTGCCAGCAGCTCGGGACTAGCGTCTGATGAGCAGTTCTTC
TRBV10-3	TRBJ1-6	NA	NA	CAISESASGAYTSPLHF	TGTGCCATCAGTGAGTCGGCGTCCGGGGCCTATACCTCACCCCTCCACTTT
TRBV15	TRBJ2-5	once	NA	CATSSRRTQYQETQYF	TGTGCCACCAGCAGTCGAAGGACTCAGTACCAAGAGACCCAGTACTTC
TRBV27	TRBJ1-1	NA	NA	CASSPYEGTEAFF	TGTGCCAGCAGTCCTTACGAGGGGACTGAAGCTTTCTTT
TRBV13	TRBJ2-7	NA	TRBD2	CASSPGTSTEQYF	TGTGCCAGCAGCCCCGGGACTAGTACAGAGCAGTACTTC
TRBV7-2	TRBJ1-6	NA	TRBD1	CASSPTRDRESPLHF	TGTGCCAGCAGCCCAACCCGGGACAGGGAATCACCCCTCCACTTT
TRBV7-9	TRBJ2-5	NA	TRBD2	CASSPGTSGRAAGTQYF	TGTGCCAGCAGCCCGGGGACTAGCGGGAGGGCCGCTGGGACCCAGTACTTC
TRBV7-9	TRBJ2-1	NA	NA	CASSHWGDYLFF	TGTGCCAGCAGCCATTGGGGGGATTACCTGTTCTTC
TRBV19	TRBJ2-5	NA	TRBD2	CASSPGGPGTQYF	TGTGCCAGTAGCCCGGGAGGGCCGGGGACCCAGTACTTC
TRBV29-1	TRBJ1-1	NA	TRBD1	CSVAGQGRNTEAFF	TGCAGCGTAGCCGGACAGGGAAGGAACACTGAAGCTTTCTTT
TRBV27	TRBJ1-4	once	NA	CASSPTWGVSEKLFF	TGTGCCAGCAGCCCGACGTGGGGGGTCTCGGAAAAACTGTTTTTT
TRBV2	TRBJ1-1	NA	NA	CASRGVGGTDTEAFF	TGTGCCAGCAGGGGGGTGGGGGGTACGGACACTGAAGCTTTCTTT
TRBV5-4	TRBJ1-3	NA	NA	CASGGGTSGNTIYF	TGTGCCAGTGGGGGGGGGACCTCTGGAAACACCATATATTTT
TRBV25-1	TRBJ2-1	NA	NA	CASSPYRTVGEQFF	TGTGCCAGCAGTCCATACAGGACAGTTGGTGAGCAGTTCTTC
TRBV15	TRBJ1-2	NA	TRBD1	CATSSRQTGEGYTF	TGTGCCACCAGCAGTCGCCAGACAGGGGAAGGCTACACCTTC
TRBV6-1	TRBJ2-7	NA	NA	CASSESGWGTESYEQYF	TGTGCCAGCAGTGAATCGGGCTGGGGGACCGAGTCCTACGAGCAGTACTTC
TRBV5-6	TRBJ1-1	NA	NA	CASSPDLANTEAFF	TGTGCCAGCAGCCCGGACTTGGCTAACACTGAAGCTTTCTTT
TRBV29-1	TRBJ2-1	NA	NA	CSVEEAGGGYNEQFF	TGCAGCGTTGAGGAGGCGGGTGGCGGCTACAATGAGCAGTTCTTC